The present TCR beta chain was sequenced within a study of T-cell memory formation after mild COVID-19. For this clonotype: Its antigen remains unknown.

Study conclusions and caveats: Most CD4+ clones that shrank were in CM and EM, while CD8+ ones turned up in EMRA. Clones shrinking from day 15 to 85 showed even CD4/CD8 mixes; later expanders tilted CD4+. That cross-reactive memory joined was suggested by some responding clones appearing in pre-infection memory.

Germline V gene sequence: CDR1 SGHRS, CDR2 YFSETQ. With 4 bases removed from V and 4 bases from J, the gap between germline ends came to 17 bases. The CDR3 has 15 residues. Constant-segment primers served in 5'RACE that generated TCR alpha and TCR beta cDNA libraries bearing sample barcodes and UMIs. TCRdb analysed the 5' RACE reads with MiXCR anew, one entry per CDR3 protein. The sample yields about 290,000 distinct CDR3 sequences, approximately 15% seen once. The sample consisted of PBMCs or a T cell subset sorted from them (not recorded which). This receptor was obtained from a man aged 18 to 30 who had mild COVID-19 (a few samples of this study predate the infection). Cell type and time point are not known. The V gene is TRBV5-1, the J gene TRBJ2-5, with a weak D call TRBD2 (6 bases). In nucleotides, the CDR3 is TGCGCCAGCAGCCAATCTAGCGTGGTCTCAGAGACCCAGTACTTC. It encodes CASSQSSVVSETQYF.